This T cell receptor beta chain was captured by sequencing in a study of T cell repertoires in cytomegalovirus infection. TCRdb processed the reads anew with MiXCR; each CDR3 protein has one entry. The table lists about 900,000 distinct CDR3 sequences, around 29% of them singletons. As to this clonotype: The antigen remains unidentified.

Trimming removed 1 base from V and 0 bases from J, with 4 bases in between. CDR1 and CDR2 (germline): DFQATT, SNEGSKA (reference sequence). The CDR3 extends over 13 amino acids. This TCR came from a human donor in good health (CMV status not recorded). Some clones in this sample may be carry-over from other donors' samples. The chain recombines TRBV20-1 with TRBJ2-1; D gene unclear. Source: cultured CD8+ T cells from PBMCs, taken from culture after CMV antigen stimulation. The CDR3 loop is CSARGISYNEQFF. In DNA, the CDR3 is TGCAGTGCTAGAGGGATCTCCTACAATGAGCAGTTCTTC.